In this sample, the clone carrying this T cell receptor beta chain turned up many times. Its antigen remains unknown. This record comes from a study of response to subunit inactivated influenza vaccine. TCRdb re-called the RT-PCR reads with MiXCR, one entry per CDR3 protein. The table lists fewer than 600,000 distinct CDR3 sequences, approximately 7.2% of them singletons. Trimming took 0 bases from V and 2 from J; bases not matched to a gene: 7. The CDR3 spans 17 residues. The germline V gene encodes CDR1 MNHEY and CDR2 SMNVEV (reference sequence). General observations from the study: There was a suggestion from the authors that each seasonal influenza vaccination recruits few new T cells.

The receptor was isolated from a man aged 50-75 years who received an inactivated influenza vaccine. The chain has TRBV27 and TRBJ2-5, with 9 bases that match TRBD1. The sequences come from PBMCs from blood, collected around 25 months after vaccination. The CDR3 region has the DNA TGTGCCAGCAGTTTATCCCGGACAGGGGATAAACAAGAGACCCAGTACTTC. As protein: CASSLSRTGDKQETQYF.